The rows below give T cell receptor beta chains drawn from one sample of a study of CD8+ T cells in alopecia areata. Only in-frame clones appear in the TCRdb table, and some are missing; sequencing was by immunoSEQ multiplex PCR. This table has 200,000 to 250,000 clones, roughly three fifths appearing once. Sequencing was performed on CD4+ T cells sorted from blood, taken at week 44, from a patient treated with tofacitinib. The receptor source for this set is a human donor with alopecia areata. Each CDR3 is given with its conserved first and last residue. The D gene is left open where the match is weak. Not all rows give a size; the values are once, few, many and, for expanded clones, a class.

CDR3aa	CDR3nt	d_gene	v_gene	j_gene	abundance
CSVRDAGFGTEAFF	TGCAGCGTGCGAGACGCAGGGTTTGGCACTGAAGCTTTCTTT	NA	TRBV29-1	TRBJ1-1	NA
CASSLIIGGGQPQHF	TGTGCCAGCAGCTTAATCATCGGGGGAGGTCAGCCCCAGCATTTT	NA	TRBV7-2	TRBJ1-5	NA
CASSFDREADTQYF	TGTGCCAGCAGTTTTGACAGGGAAGCAGATACGCAGTATTTT	TRBD1	TRBV2	TRBJ2-3	few
CAWRRDSYEQYF	TGTGCCTGGAGACGCGATTCCTACGAGCAGTACTTC	NA	TRBV30	TRBJ2-7	NA
CSVGTSGVREQYF	TGCAGCGTGGGGACTAGCGGGGTGCGTGAGCAGTACTTC	TRBD2	TRBV29-1	TRBJ2-7	few
CAWSSGGTGNYYGYTF	TGTGCCTGGAGTAGCGGCGGGACAGGAAACTACTATGGCTACACCTTC	TRBD1	TRBV30	TRBJ1-2	NA
CASSTQTGAEQYF	TGTGCCAGTAGTACCCAGACAGGGGCCGAGCAGTACTTC	TRBD1	TRBV19	TRBJ2-7	few
CASSRASLEGDRETQYF	TGCGCCAGCAGCCGGGCCTCCTTAGAAGGGGATCGGGAGACCCAGTACTTC	NA	TRBV5-1	TRBJ2-5	NA
CASSSSGREQYF	TGTGCCAGCAGCTCGTCCGGGCGCGAGCAGTACTTC	NA	TRBV7-9	TRBJ2-7	NA
CASSLQGVHSPLHF	TGTGCCAGCAGCTTACAGGGGGTTCATTCACCCCTCCACTTT	TRBD1	TRBV11-2	TRBJ1-6	NA
CAWSVGHLNTEAFF	TGTGCCTGGAGTGTGGGACACCTGAACACTGAAGCTTTCTTT	NA	TRBV30	TRBJ1-1	NA
CASISRGQGTDTQYF	TGTGCCAGCATTTCCCGGGGACAGGGTACAGATACGCAGTATTTT	TRBD1	TRBV7-2	TRBJ2-3	few
CASSQGGDLYQETQYF	TGTGCCAGCAGCCAAGGTGGAGACCTATATCAAGAGACCCAGTACTTC	NA	TRBV4-2	TRBJ2-5	NA
CAWSVELAAYNEQFF	TGTGCCTGGAGTGTAGAACTCGCCGCCTACAATGAGCAGTTCTTC	NA	TRBV30	TRBJ2-1	NA
CASSLGLNYYEQYF	TGTGCCAGCAGCTTAGGTCTGAACTACTACGAGCAGTACTTC	NA	TRBV7-2	TRBJ2-7	NA
CAWKRTGGKGYTF	TGTGCCTGGAAAAGGACAGGGGGCAAAGGCTACACCTTC	TRBD1	TRBV30	TRBJ1-2	NA
CASSSRGANTGELFF	TGTGCCAGCAGCTCACGGGGGGCGAACACCGGGGAGCTGTTTTTT	TRBD2	TRBV7-2	TRBJ2-2	NA
CASSARDSYYTF	TGTGCCAGCAGTGCGAGGGACAGTTACTACACCTTC	TRBD1	TRBV6-1	TRBJ1-2	NA
CASSPGGTGAVKYF	TGCGCCAGCAGCCCTGGAGGGACAGGAGCGGTGAAGTACTTC	TRBD1	TRBV5-1	TRBJ2-7	NA
CASKTKSTAKQPQHF	TGTGCCAGCAAAACGAAGTCGACAGCAAAACAGCCCCAGCATTTT	NA	TRBV6-1	TRBJ1-5	NA
CSVDKERTEAFF	TGCAGCGTTGATAAGGAACGCACTGAAGCTTTCTTT	NA	TRBV29-1	TRBJ1-1	NA
CASSRTAASSYEQYF	TGTGCCAGCAGCCGGACCGCGGCATCTTCCTACGAGCAGTACTTC	NA	TRBV11-2	TRBJ2-7	NA
CASSQGGLGRGDIQYF	TGCGCCAGCAGCCAAGGAGGGCTGGGCAGGGGTGACATTCAGTACTTC	NA	TRBV4-3	TRBJ2-4	NA
CASSPGVRGETQYF	TGTGCCAGCAGCCCGGGGGTTAGGGGAGAGACCCAGTACTTC	NA	TRBV7-3	TRBJ2-5	few
CASSLVTSGGYETQYF	TGTGCCAGCAGCTTAGTAACTAGCGGGGGCTACGAGACCCAGTACTTC	TRBD2	TRBV11-2	TRBJ2-5	NA
CASSPLGQGNTEAFF	TGTGCCAGCAGCCCTCTGGGACAGGGGAACACTGAAGCTTTCTTT	TRBD1	TRBV9	TRBJ1-1	NA
CSVALDRVGQPQHF	TGCAGCGTCGCGCTGGACAGGGTGGGGCAGCCCCAGCATTTT	TRBD1	TRBV29-1	TRBJ1-5	few
CSVAQGSSNEKLFF	TGCAGCGTAGCCCAGGGATCTTCTAATGAAAAACTGTTTTTT	NA	TRBV29-1	TRBJ1-4	NA
CASSRDRDYGYTF	TGTGCCAGCAGCCGCGACAGGGACTATGGCTACACCTTC	TRBD1	TRBV7-2	TRBJ1-2	NA
CASSLSGGNQPQHF	TGTGCCAGCAGCTTATCAGGGGGCAATCAGCCCCAGCATTTT	NA	TRBV11-2	TRBJ1-5	NA
CASSLHGGAIYNEQFF	TGTGCCAGCAGCCTGCACGGGGGGGCTATCTACAATGAGCAGTTCTTC	TRBD2	TRBV11-3	TRBJ2-1	few
CASSFRGERDTQYF	TGTGCCAGCAGCTTCAGGGGGGAGAGAGATACGCAGTATTTT	NA	TRBV7-2	TRBJ2-3	NA